Following are 5 T cell receptor beta chains from one sample sequenced in a study of T cell responses to AZD1222 COVID-19 vaccine. Produced via immunoSEQ multiplex PCR; TCRdb's table is partial and in-frame only. Altogether around 140,000 clones are present, 93% being singletons, with the ten largest covering 5.4%. The sequences come from peripheral blood, collected on day 0 of AZD1222 vaccination. The source of these receptors is an adult in good health.

The chain has TRBV2 and TRBJ1-1; weak D call: TRBD1 (5 bases). V was pared by 4 bases and J by 1 base, with 13 bases between. Germline V gene lookup returns CDR1 SNHLY and CDR2 FYNNEI. The length of the CDR3 is 15 residues. In nucleotides, the CDR3 is TGTGCCAGCAGTGTGGGGCGGTGGCAGAACACTGAAGCTTTCTTT. The encoded protein is CASSVGRWQNTEAFF.

This chain's CDR3 is CAWLHMTGNYGYTF. CDR3 nucleotide sequence: TGTGCCTGGCTCCATATGACGGGGAACTATGGCTACACCTTC. The genes are TRBV30 and TRBJ1-2; D gene ambiguous. The germline V gene has CDR1 GTSNPN and CDR2 SVGIG (reference sequence). The CDR3 sequence is 14 residues long. The V gene lost 5 bases and the J gene lost 2 bases, with 15 bases spanning the gap.

The rearrangement uses TRBV19 and TRBJ1-2, with D perhaps TRBD1 (6 bases). The ends were cut back, 3 bases at V and 8 bases at J, with 13 bases in the middle. The germline CDR1 and CDR2 sequences are LNHDA and SQIVND (reference sequence). The CDR3 extends over 13 amino acids. The CDR3 is CASSIVSGDGYTF. The CDR3, as DNA: TGTGCCAGTAGTATTGTATCAGGGGACGGCTACACCTTC.

The gene calls are TRBV25-1 and TRBJ2-7; no firm D call. This CDR3 comprises 14 residues. Germline loops: CDR1 MGHDK, CDR2 SYGVNS. Trimming took off 1 base at V and 5 bases at J, with 12 bases between the two ends. DNA for the CDR3: TGTGCCAGCAGTGAATGGGATGAAATCAACGAGCAGTACTTC. Its translation: CASSEWDEINEQYF.

On this clone itself: The same CDR3 is also encoded by other DNA sequences in this sample. The gene calls are TRBV11-2 and TRBJ1-2; no clear D. The CDR3 length is 12 residues. Looked up from germline, CDR1 is SGHAT and CDR2 is FQNNGV. Trimming cost V 0 bases and J 4 bases, with 3 bases left between them. CDR3 in DNA: TGTGCCAGCAGCTTAGACAGCTATGGCTACACCTTC. This translates into CASSLDSYGYTF.